The TCR beta chain under discussion was sequenced for a study of T-cell reconstitution after alpha-beta-depleted transplantation in children. Per the germline V gene, CDR1 is SGHTA and CDR2 is FQGNSA. With 2 bases removed from V and 10 bases from J, the gap between germline ends came to 15 bases. CDR3 length: 14 amino acids. TCRbeta library preparation incorporated unique molecular identifiers. Using its own MiXCR run on the PCR reads, TCRdb lists one record per CDR3 protein. This table has about 610,000 distinct CDR3 sequences, roughly a tenth appearing once. V and J are TRBV7-2 and TRBJ2-1, with a possible D match to TRBD2 (6 bases). The sample here was PBMCs from the stem cell graft donor, taken from the stem cell graft. The TCR originated in a human donor who donated a stem cell graft to a child with acute myeloid leukemia. CDR3 bases: TGTGCCAGCAGCTTAAACGGTTTCACTAGCGAGCAGTTCTTC. Translated: CASSLNGFTSEQFF.